One sample yielded the 21 T cell receptor beta chains listed below, sequenced in a study of CD8 T cells in Susac syndrome. When the RNA was reverse transcribed, random hexamers were used with an input of 0.5 to 1 ug. Via MiXCR, TCRdb re-called the immunoSEQ multiplex PCR reads, giving one row per CDR3 protein. The sample consists of about 180,000 distinct CDR3 sequences, approximately 95% of them appearing once. Material: CD4+ T cells from PBMCs. The receptor source for this set is a human donor with Susac syndrome.

This clonotype was found a few times. This sequence joins TRBV4-3 and TRBJ1-5; 7 nucleotides line up with TRBD1. The CDR3 consists of 14 residues. Germline V gives CDR1 LGHNA, CDR2 YSLEER. V was clipped by 3 bases and J by 5 bases; unmatched bases: 4. The CDR3 here is CASSQGQSDQPQHF. The CDR3 DNA reads as TGCGCCAGCAGCCAGGGACAGTCTGATCAGCCCCAGCATTTT.

The chain uses TRBV20-1 and TRBJ2-3, with D perhaps assigned TRBD1 or TRBD2 (5 bases each). Germline CDR1 is DFQATT and CDR2 is SNEGSKA (reference sequence). The CDR3 totals 12 residues. V dropped 6 bases and J dropped 6 bases, with 13 bases sitting between them. The CDR3 sequence: CSAWDRADTQYF. The CDR3 DNA reads as TGCAGTGCGTGGGACCGGGCGGATACGCAGTATTTT.

The J gene is TRBJ2-1, the V gene TRBV29-1; D unresolved. This CDR3 spans 15 amino acids. In germline, CDR1 is SQVTM, CDR2 ANQGSEA. With 6 bases removed from V and 5 bases from J, the gap between germline ends came to 20 bases. The CDR3 protein is CSVRTPPRVDNEQFF. The CDR3 DNA is TGCAGCGTCCGGACCCCCCCAAGGGTCGACAATGAGCAGTTCTTC.

The gene calls are TRBV7-2 and TRBJ2-7; D ambiguous. The CDR3 has 12 amino acids. V lost 5 bases and J 4 bases, leaving 9 bases between the germline ends. Germline V lookup: CDR1 SGHTA, CDR2 FQGNSA. CDR3 in DNA: TGTGCCAGCAGCAACACTCAGTACGAGCAGTACTTC. Its translation is CASSNTQYEQYF.

This chain links TRBV9 with TRBJ2-2; D possibly corresponds to TRBD2 (6 bases). V was shortened by 0 bases and J by 3 bases, with 12 bases between the two germline ends. This CDR3 has 16 amino acids. CDR1 and CDR2 from the germline V gene are SGDLS and YYNGEE. The CDR3 loop reads CASSVVAGSDTGELFF. The CDR3 nucleotides read TGTGCCAGCAGCGTAGTGGCGGGGAGTGACACCGGGGAGCTGTTTTTT.

V is TRBV29-1 and J is TRBJ2-3; 11 positions agree with TRBD1. V was clipped by 6 bases and J by 4 bases; unmatched bases: 6. Germline V gene lookup returns CDR1 SQVTM and CDR2 ANQGSEA. The CDR3 runs to 14 residues. The CDR3 region has the DNA TGCAGCGTCCCGGGACAGGGGGTTGCAGATACGCAGTATTTT. This sequence encodes CSVPGQGVADTQYF.

The count of this clonotype is one. The CDR3 DNA reads as TGTGCCAGCCGTACCGGGACTAGCTCTGGCTACACCTTC. This gives the protein CASRTGTSSGYTF. V gene TRBV19 combines with J gene TRBJ1-2; the D gene is possibly TRBD1 (5 bases). The CDR3 is made up of 13 amino acids. Germline V gene data show CDR1 as LNHDA and CDR2 as SQIVND (reference sequence). The V end lost 9 bases, the J end lost 7 bases, and 18 bases lay between the germline ends.

The chain uses TRBV7-2 and TRBJ1-2, with D uncertain. The germline gives CDR1 SGHTA, CDR2 FQGNSA. CDR3 size: 12 residues. Trimming left V 1 base short and J 4 bases short, with 4 bases between. The CDR3 DNA reads as TGTGCCAGCAGCTTAGGCTTCTATGGCTACACCTTC. This translates into CASSLGFYGYTF.

The rearrangement uses TRBV4-3 and TRBJ2-4; possible D gene TRBD1, 9 bases. Germline assignment: CDR1 LGHNA and CDR2 YSLEER. The CDR3 runs 18 residues. With 3 bases removed from V and 8 bases from J, the gap between germline ends came to 26 bases. In DNA form, the CDR3 reads TGCGCCAGCAGCCAGACAGGGGGGCGCAGCGGGAGTGCTTACATTCAGTACTTC. Amino acid sequence: CASSQTGGRSGSAYIQYF.

The V call is TRBV5-5, the J call TRBJ1-1; no clear D. The CDR3 has 12 residues. Germline values: CDR1 SGHKS, CDR2 YYEKEE (reference sequence). The V end was cut by 6 bases, the J end by 7 bases, with 13 bases between. The CDR3 sequence: CASTLGVGEAFF. The CDR3 DNA follows: TGTGCCAGCACTCTGGGTGTGGGTGAAGCTTTCTTT. Combining the CDR3 with reference TRBV5-5 and TRBJ1-1 gives the whole variable domain DAGVTQSPTHLIKTRGQQVTLRCSPISGHKSVSWYQQVLGQGPQFIFQYYEKEERGRGNFPDRFSARQFPNYSSELNVNALLLGDSALYLCASTLGVGEAFFGQGTRLTVV.

This rearrangement joins TRBV12-3 or TRBV12-4 to TRBJ1-1, with TRBD1 identical over 7 bases. The CDR3 runs to 17 residues. After removal of 6 bases from V and 5 bases from J, the junction contained 18 bases not matched to a gene. The CDR3 DNA sequence: TGTGCCAGCAGCCATACGGCGCGAGGGGGCGGGTTGACTGAAGCTTTCTTT. Protein sequence: CASSHTARGGGLTEAFF.

The chain employs TRBV5-4 and TRBJ2-5; 8 positions match TRBD2. This CDR3 is 18 amino acids long. CDR1 is SGHNT and CDR2 is YYREEE in the germline V gene (reference sequence). J was trimmed by 2 bases and V by 3 bases; bases with no gene match: 15. The CDR3 here is CASSSSRGTRGGQETQYF. The CDR3 DNA is TGTGCCAGCAGCTCCTCGCGCGGGACCCGGGGGGGGCAAGAGACCCAGTACTTC.

The rearrangement uses TRBV29-1 and TRBJ2-2; maybe TRBD1 (5 bases). Deletions cut 6 bases from V and 5 bases from J, with 10 bases between. The length of the CDR3 is 12 residues. CDR1 SQVTM and CDR2 ANQGSEA come from the germline V gene. CDR3 in amino acids: CSVAPGTGELFF. The CDR3 DNA is TGCAGCGTCGCCCCAGGGACCGGGGAGCTGTTTTTT.

The V call is TRBV28, the J call TRBJ2-1; D perhaps matches TRBD1 (7 bases). Trimming left V 3 bases short and J 3 bases short, with 18 bases between. The CDR3 consists of 17 residues. From germline, CDR1 is MDHEN and CDR2 SYDVKM. The CDR3 coding sequence is TGTGCCAGCAGTTTCGTGGGCAGGGGGGTCCTCTACAATGAGCAGTTCTTC. This codes for CASSFVGRGVLYNEQFF.

With regard to this clonotype: One end of the junction fails to match germline, which may point to a read error. CDR3 protein: CASTNGEGTDF. CDR3 sequence (DNA): TGTGCCAGCACCAATGGGGAGGGGACGGACTTC. The rearrangement links TRBV6-2 or TRBV6-3 to TRBJ2-4, with 7 bases matching TRBD2. CDR3 size: 11 residues. Germline assignment: CDR1 MNHEY and CDR2 SVGEGT.

This rearrangement joins TRBV30 to TRBJ2-5; 13 bases line up with TRBD2. The trim removed 5 bases at V and 1 base at J, leaving 7 bases unmatched. Germline V gene data show CDR1 as GTSNPN and CDR2 as SVGIG (reference sequence). The CDR3 is made up of 16 amino acids. DNA of the CDR3: TGTGCCTGGGAAGGGACTAGCGGGAAATTCCAAGAGACCCAGTACTTC. This translates into CAWEGTSGKFQETQYF.

For the CDR3, the DNA is TGTGCCACCAGCTTTCCCTCCCTACTTGGCTCTGGGGCCAACGTCCTGACTTTC. It codes for CATSFPSLLGSGANVLTF. The chain has TRBV15 and TRBJ2-6, with unresolved D. CDR3 length: 18 amino acids. Trimming removed 5 bases from V and 0 bases from J, with 17 bases in between. CDR1 is LNHNV, CDR2 YYDKDF, per germline (reference sequence).

This clonotype was seen only once. The chain carries TRBV4-2 and TRBJ1-1; D perhaps matches TRBD1 (6 bases). Germline CDR1 and CDR2: LGHNA and YNFKEQ. The CDR3 is made up of 14 amino acids. V lost 1 base and J 1 base, leaving 7 bases between the germline ends. The CDR3 loop reads CASSQVGQNTEAFF. DNA for the CDR3: TGTGCCAGCAGCCAAGTGGGACAGAACACTGAAGCTTTCTTT.

The chain recombines TRBV29-1 with TRBJ1-1, with 7 bases matching TRBD1. CDR1 is SQVTM, CDR2 ANQGSEA, per germline. Unmatched junction bases numbered 3, after V lost 5 bases and J lost 6 bases. The CDR3 length is 11 residues. The CDR3 bases are TGCAGCGTTAACCAGGGGGCTGAAGCTTTCTTT. Amino acids: CSVNQGAEAFF.

The chain carries TRBV27 and TRBJ1-2, with TRBD1 as a possible D gene (5 bases). V lost 7 bases and J 4 bases, leaving 19 bases between the germline ends. CDR1 MNHEY and CDR2 SMNVEV come from the germline V gene (reference sequence). CDR3 size: 15 residues. The chain's CDR3 is CASISRFGGPYGYTF. The CDR3 bases are TGTGCCAGCATCTCCCGATTTGGGGGTCCCTATGGCTACACCTTC.

This clonotype has only one observation. The chain is built from TRBV29-1 and TRBJ1-5, with D hard to call. Trimming removed 6 bases at V and 2 bases at J, with 11 bases between. Germline CDR1 and CDR2: SQVTM and ANQGSEA. The CDR3 sequence is 13 residues long. The CDR3 loop is CSVGSTGNQPQHF. The DNA of the CDR3 is TGCAGCGTAGGCTCGACGGGCAATCAGCCCCAGCATTTT.